This TCR beta chain was sequenced in a study of OX40 agonist ivuxolimab in advanced cancers. For the study at large: Dose-escalation cases comprised hepatocellular carcinoma, melanoma, renal cell or head and neck cancer. Having had anti-PD-1, anti-PD-L1 or anti-CTLA-4 therapy before was allowed, and approximately 40% had some.

Regarding this clone: The antigen remains unidentified.

Assay: immunoSEQ multiplex PCR; the TCRdb copy retains only in-frame clones and omits some. The table has tens of thousands of clones, approximately 92% seen once. Study results and caveats: Low levels of normalized T-cell clonal expansion also appeared in some nonresponders. The study observed clonal expansion of CD4+ and CD8+ blood T cells by week 6 at 0.1 to 3.0 mg/kg.

The specimen comprised CD4+ or CD8+ T cells sorted from blood, sampled in a trial of the OX40 agonist ivuxolimab. The sequence was obtained from an adult with an advanced solid tumor such as melanoma, head and neck, liver or kidney cancer.

The CDR3 DNA follows: TGCAGCGCGTATCGACTAGCGGGAGACAATGAGCAGTTCTTC. Its protein product is CSAYRLAGDNEQFF. This sequence joins TRBV29-1 and TRBJ2-1; 12 bases line up with TRBD2. The CDR3 is 14 residues long. In germline, CDR1 is SQVTM, CDR2 ANQGSEA. The V segment lost 7 bases and the J segment 5 bases; nucleotides outside the gene matches: 6.